This TCR beta chain was obtained from a study of neurological immune-mediated disorders. Findings and limits, study-wide: The level of TCR clonal expansion was highest in patients with HTLV-1-associated myelopathy and lowest in multiple sclerosis, where it fell below the level seen in healthy controls.

With 10-nucleotide random UMIs, 5'RACE was used to make the cDNA. Over 170 million TCR-beta sequences from 15-18 subjects came out of each sequencing run. MiXCR, applied by TCRdb to the 5' RACE reads, yields one record per CDR3 protein. The table includes approximately 32,000 distinct CDR3 sequences, less than 8.5% detected once. This clonotype appeared many times. Its specificity is unknown. The CDR3 length is 15 residues. CDR1 and CDR2 (germline): SGHTA, FQGTGA. The V end lost 6 bases, the J end lost 3 bases, and 16 bases lay between the germline ends. The group of healthy controls was made up of people who were blood bank volunteers in Maryland, USA.

The specimen was PBMCs. The chain recombines TRBV7-3 with TRBJ2-3; the D gene is possibly TRBD1 (6 bases). The clonotype was recovered from a middle-aged woman in good health. The chain's CDR3 is CASSPGVSATDTQYF. CDR3 coding DNA: TGTGCCAGCAGTCCAGGGGTCTCGGCAACAGATACGCAGTATTTT. Complete variable domain (other parts from reference TRBV7-3 and TRBJ2-3): GAGVSQTPSNKVTEKGKYVELRCDPISGHTALYWYRQSLGQGPEFLIYFQGTGAADDSGLPNDRFFAVRPEGSVSTLKIQRTERGDSAVYLCASSPGVSATDTQYFGPGTRLTVL.